These T cell receptor beta chains were read from a single sample in a study of chemoradiotherapy in HPV16-positive cancers. Generated by immunoSEQ multiplex PCR, the TCRdb table keeps only in-frame clones and is missing some. The sample lists approximately 12,000 clones; 60% to 75% were seen once. This specimen was taken from a patient who underwent chemoradiotherapy. Receptors originate from a human donor with HPV-associated anogenital cancer. Each CDR3 is given with its conserved first and last residue. A D gene is named only where the DNA matches it firmly. The size field is filled for only some rows; it gives once, few, many or a size class.

cdr3_nt cdr3_aa v_call clone_size j_call d_call
TGTGCCAGCAGCCCAATTCTCCAGCCGGGGATTCAGTACTTC CASSPILQPGIQYF TRBV28 NA TRBJ2-4 NA
TGTGCCAGCGAATCACTACAGAAGAACTATGGCTACACCTTC CASESLQKNYGYTF TRBV19 NA TRBJ1-2 NA
TGTGCCAGCAGCCAAGGACAGAATTCTCACTACGAGCAGTACTTC CASSQGQNSHYEQYF TRBV7-9 NA TRBJ2-7 NA
TGTGCCAGCAGTTTGAGGCAGGGCAATCAGCCCCAGCATTTT CASSLRQGNQPQHF TRBV28 NA TRBJ1-5 NA
TGTGCCAGCAGTTCCACGTTTAGCTACGAGCAGTACTTC CASSSTFSYEQYF TRBV28 NA TRBJ2-7 NA
TGTGCCAGCAGCTTGGAAATAGCGGGAAAGAACACCGGGGAGCTGTTTTTT CASSLEIAGKNTGELFF TRBV5-8 once TRBJ2-2 TRBD2
TGTGCCAGCAGTGAGTGGTACGAGCAGTACTTC CASSEWYEQYF TRBV2 few TRBJ2-7 NA
TGCGCCAGCAGCCGCGACGGGGGTGTCAATCAGCCCCAGCATTTT CASSRDGGVNQPQHF TRBV5-1 NA TRBJ1-5 NA
TGCGCCAGCGCCGGGACAGGGCTTGGTGAAAAACTGTTTTTT CASAGTGLGEKLFF TRBV4-3 few TRBJ1-4 TRBD1
TGTGCCAGCTCCAGGGCGGTGGAGACCCAGTACTTC CASSRAVETQYF TRBV2 NA TRBJ2-5 NA
TGCGCCAGCAGCTTGGGACTAGCGGGGAAGGGAGGCCCCTACGAGCAGTACTTC CASSLGLAGKGGPYEQYF TRBV5-1 NA TRBJ2-7 TRBD2
TGTGCCAGCAGTTCCAGGGGGTCAGCCGAAAAACTGTTTTTT CASSSRGSAEKLFF TRBV28 NA TRBJ1-4 TRBD1
TGTGCCAGCAGGTATAGCGGGAGGATTTACGAGCAGTACTTC CASRYSGRIYEQYF TRBV28 NA TRBJ2-7 TRBD2
TGCGCCAGCAGCCGACCGGACACGTACTATGGCTACACCTTC CASSRPDTYYGYTF TRBV4-1 NA TRBJ1-2 NA
TGTGCCAGCAGCCTAGACAGTGAAGAGCAGTACTTC CASSLDSEEQYF TRBV7-8 few TRBJ2-7 NA
TGTGCCAGCAGTGCAGGACTAGACACTGAAGCTTTCTTT CASSAGLDTEAFF TRBV6-1 NA TRBJ1-1 NA
TGCGCCAGCAGCAGGGGGCTGGTGGCACAAGAGACCCAGTACTTC CASSRGLVAQETQYF TRBV4-1 NA TRBJ2-5 TRBD1
TGTGCCAGCAGTTACTCCGAGGGCTCTGGGGCCAACGTCCTGACTTTC CASSYSEGSGANVLTF TRBV6-5 NA TRBJ2-6 NA
TGTGCCAGCAGCCCAGGGGTCGAGCAGTACTTC CASSPGVEQYF TRBV5-5 NA TRBJ2-7 NA
TGTGCCAGCAGCTCCCGGAGCTATGGCTACACCTTC CASSSRSYGYTF TRBV11-2 once TRBJ1-2 NA
TGCGCCAGCAGCCAAGATGGGGGGGCCTCTGTAACAGATACGCAGTATTTT CASSQDGGASVTDTQYF TRBV4-1 once TRBJ2-3 NA
TGTGCCAGTAGTATTCACAACTCCTACGAGCAGTACTTC CASSIHNSYEQYF TRBV19 NA TRBJ2-7 NA
TGTGCCAGCAGCGGTAACGTGAACACTGAAGCTTTCTTT CASSGNVNTEAFF TRBV2 NA TRBJ1-1 NA
TGTGCCAGCCATGATACCGGTCGGTTCACCTTC CASHDTGRFTF TRBV6-5 NA TRBJ1-2 NA
TGTGCCAGCAGCTTTAGCGGTTACACCGGGGAGCTGTTTTTT CASSFSGYTGELFF TRBV5-4 NA TRBJ2-2 NA
TGTGCCAGCAGCCAAGATTGGGAGACCCAGTACTTC CASSQDWETQYF TRBV14 NA TRBJ2-5 NA
TGTGCCAGCAGTTTATTTCCAACTAGATTACCGGGGGGGAGCAATCAGCCCCAGCATTTT CASSLFPTRLPGGSNQPQHF TRBV28 NA TRBJ1-5 NA
TGTGCCAGCAGTGAAGCCGGTGTCGAAAGCTCTGGAAACACCATATATTTT CASSEAGVESSGNTIYF TRBV2 NA TRBJ1-3 NA
TGTGCCAGCAGCCGACTAGCGGATGATATGGGCGAGCAGTACTTC CASSRLADDMGEQYF TRBV7-6 NA TRBJ2-7 TRBD2
TGTGCCAGCAGCCTTCGACTAGCGGGAGGGAGCACAGATACGCAGTATTTT CASSLRLAGGSTDTQYF TRBV11-2 NA TRBJ2-3 TRBD2
TGTGCCAGCAGCCTCTCGGTACAAAGCCAAGAGACCCAGTACTTC CASSLSVQSQETQYF TRBV7-2 NA TRBJ2-5 NA
TGTGCCAGCTTGGACTCTGGAAACACCATATATTTT CASLDSGNTIYF TRBV6-6 NA TRBJ1-3 NA
TGTGCCAGTAGTATAGATGGACCGGGACAGGGCTATCAGCCCCAGCATTTT CASSIDGPGQGYQPQHF TRBV19 NA TRBJ1-5 TRBD1
TGTGCCAGCAGTGAAACCGGGTTGCACTATGGCTACACCTTC CASSETGLHYGYTF TRBV6-1 NA TRBJ1-2 NA
TGTGCCAGCAGTTCGGGGGGGTTGACAGGGGTTGGGTATGGCTACACCTTC CASSSGGLTGVGYGYTF TRBV28 NA TRBJ1-2 TRBD1
TGTGCCAGCAGAAAGGGACAGGGGTTCACCGGGGAGCTGTTTTTT CASRKGQGFTGELFF TRBV6-5 few TRBJ2-2 TRBD1
TGTGCCAGCAGCTCAAGGGGTGCTGGGGCCAACGTCCTGACTTTC CASSSRGAGANVLTF TRBV7-2 NA TRBJ2-6 NA
TGTGCCAGCAGCGTGGGAATGACTAGCGGGAGCTCCTACGAGCAGTACTTC CASSVGMTSGSSYEQYF TRBV9 NA TRBJ2-7 TRBD2
TGTGCCAGCAGTGAGGAGACAGGGGGCACAGATACGCAGTATTTT CASSEETGGTDTQYF TRBV6-4 NA TRBJ2-3 TRBD1
TGCGCCACCCCGCGTTTGGCGGAGAGCTGCGATACGCAGTATTTT CATPRLAESCDTQYF TRBV5-1 NA TRBJ2-3 NA
TGTGCCAGCAGTCCGAATGACAGGGCGTACCAAGAGACCCAGTACTTC CASSPNDRAYQETQYF TRBV28 NA TRBJ2-5 TRBD1